The 2 T cell receptor beta chains given below trace back to one sample, sequenced in a study of blood T cell repertoires in COVID-19. Clones were read by immunoSEQ multiplex PCR, and TCRdb kept only the in-frame ones, dropping some. The sample lists some 100,000 clones, 75% to 90% occurring once. Specimen: peripheral blood. Receptor source: a woman aged 45 to 65 with acute or convalescent COVID-19.

The chain combines TRBV7-9 with TRBJ1-2; 9 positions match TRBD1. This CDR3 has 13 residues. J lost 6 bases, V lost 5 bases, and 4 bases had no gene match. Germline CDR1 reads SEHNR; CDR2 reads FQNEAQ (reference sequence). The CDR3 here is CASSRRTGDGYTF. The CDR3 DNA sequence: TGTGCCAGCAGCCGTCGGACAGGGGATGGCTACACCTTC.

The CDR3 DNA reads TGTGCCAGCAGCCCCCAACAGGGGGGTACTGAAGCTTTCTTT. This translates into CASSPQQGGTEAFF. This chain joins TRBV4-2 and TRBJ1-1; 8 nucleotides line up with TRBD1. The CDR3 has 14 residues. Germline V gives CDR1 LGHNA, CDR2 YNFKEQ. The ends lost 4 bases at V and 5 bases at J; junction bases unmatched: 6.